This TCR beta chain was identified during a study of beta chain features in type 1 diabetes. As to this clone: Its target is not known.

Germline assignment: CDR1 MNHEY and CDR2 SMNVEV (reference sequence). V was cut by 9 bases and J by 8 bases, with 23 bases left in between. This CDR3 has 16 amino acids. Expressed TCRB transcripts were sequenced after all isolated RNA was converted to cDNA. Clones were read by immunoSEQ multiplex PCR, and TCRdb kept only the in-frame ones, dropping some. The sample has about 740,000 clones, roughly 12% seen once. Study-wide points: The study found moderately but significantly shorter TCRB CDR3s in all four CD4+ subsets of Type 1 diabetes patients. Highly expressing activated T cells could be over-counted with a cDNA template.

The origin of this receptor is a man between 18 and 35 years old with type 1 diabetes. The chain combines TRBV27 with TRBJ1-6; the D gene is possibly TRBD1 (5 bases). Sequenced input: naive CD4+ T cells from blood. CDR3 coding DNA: TGTGCCAGTACGAGAGGGGTGGGGGGTATTCATTCACCCCTCCACTTT. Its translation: CASTRGVGGIHSPLHF.